The entry below describes one T cell receptor (beta chain). The sample's time point: patch test 3, about 24 weeks after DPC sensitization. This sample's treatment: therapeutic diphenylcyclopropenone sensitization with weekly scalp DPC. The data were obtained in a study of human T cells and chemical hapten exposure. Study details: 2% DPC applied to an approximately 2 cm by approximately 2 cm arm area sensitized donors. Alopecia universalis, totalis or areata was present in patients who were mostly female.

TCRdb re-called the RACE reads with MiXCR, one entry per CDR3 protein. This sample has under 200,000 distinct CDR3 sequences, with 25% to 35% found just once. The CDR3 covers 12 residues. CDR1 is DFQATT and CDR2 is SNEGSKA in the germline V gene (reference sequence). Trimming stripped 5 bases from V and 7 bases from J, with 14 bases between. This TCR derives from a woman between 18 and 29 years old with alopecia areata. Some clones in this sample may be carry-over from other donors' samples. The source was whole blood, collected in connection with sensitization to the hapten diphenylcyclopropenone (DPC). The V and J genes are TRBV20-1 and TRBJ1-1, with D uncertain. CDR3 DNA sequence: TGCAGTGCTGGGGTGGGGTCCTTTGAAGCTTTCTTT. Its protein is CSAGVGSFEAFF.